Detailed here is one T cell receptor (beta chain). This receptor's antigen is unknown. Base qualities were left out, and no much larger clone turns up one base away. On a MiSeq, deep resolution sequencing aimed for a depth between 1 in 1 million and 1 in 200,000 T cells, with each clonotype covered 10x on average. The immunoSEQ hsTCRB Kit was used to generate TCR beta libraries. From the authors' description of their analysis: Data were analyzed with ImmunoSEQ Data Assistant and ImmunoSEQ Analyzer, with V, D and J genes assigned per IMGT definitions. Clonality was computed as one minus normalized Shannon entropy of productive rearrangement frequencies, ranging from 0 to 1. Public clonotype analysis was restricted to overrepresented clonotypes comprising at least 0.05% of each patient's repertoire. Repertoires from thirteen age-matched healthy donors in immuneACCESS were used as clonality controls. TCRdb carries this immuneACCESS record with in-frame sequences only. Its versions omit some clonotypes, under half of them owing to an unresolved V gene in the studies checked, with the rest unexplained. The D gene and trimming were derived from the DNA, and the V and J assignments and clone size from that table. This sample is represented by around 24,000 clones; 78% of them were singletons. Roughly 8.1% of the sample lies in the top ten.

This entry comes from a study of cytotoxic CD8 clonotypes in ibrutinib-treated CLL (dated by TCRdb to the early 2020s). Regarding the study in general: The cohort included approximately 15 treatment-naive and about a dozen relapsed/refractory patients; about 17 were IGHV unmutated. On average, each sample yielded 255,043 productive templates and around 100,000 productive rearrangements. Cryopreserved peripheral blood mononuclear cells were obtained prior to treatment, at the time of response, and at either disease progression or sustained remission. Partial responses were observed in about 25 patients and complete responses in 2; after a median follow-up of 68 months, remission was maintained in approximately 14 patients and progression was observed in 12. Of the 90 or so people in the trial, around 26 had longitudinal samples available. Response samples were taken after a median of approximately a year on treatment, ranging from roughly 6 to 36 months.

For TCR beta library preparation, 1.5 to 2 micrograms of genomic DNA were extracted from the cryopreserved PBMCs. Longitudinal blood samples from CLL patients on ibrutinib monotherapy underwent high-throughput TCR beta sequencing. The patients were enrolled in a single-center, open-label phase 2 trial of ibrutinib monotherapy. On the study overall, not on this receptor specifically: Sampling times were not matched between patients in sustained remission and patients whose disease was progressing, and lymph node repertoires were not examined. An increase in clonality was observed at ibrutinib response, with clonality remaining stable during sustained remission and falling back toward baseline at progression. At baseline, clonality was higher than in age-matched healthy donors and showed a strong correlation with circulating CD8+ T-cell counts. Public clonotypes were found to be uncommon and were observed to contract or remain stable during treatment; the increase in clonality was shown to reflect expansion of private clonotypes at ibrutinib response.

The CDR3 sequence holds 14 residues, the cysteine and phenylalanine included. The entry retains the CDR3 DNA only, 42 bases that are in frame from base 1. V lost 2 bases and J lost 1 base; the stretch between them is 9 bases long. Via the germline V gene, CDR1 is SGHDT and CDR2 YYEEEE. This TCR was recovered from a human donor with chronic lymphocytic leukemia. This chain is built from TRBV5-6 and TRBJ2-5; too little of a D gene remains to name it. This specimen was PBMCs, taken before ibrutinib treatment. The CDR3 has the sequence CASSFWTGQETQYF. The DNA sequence is given as TGTGCCAGCAGCTTTTGGACGGGCCAAGAGACCCAGTACTTC. With the portions outside the CDR3 filled from the reference TRBV5-6 and TRBJ2-5 genes, the complete variable region becomes DAGVTQSPTHLIKTRGQQVTLRCSPKSGHDTVSWYQQALGQGPQFIFQYYEEEERQRGNFPDRFSGHQFPNYSSELNVNALLLGDSALYLCASSFWTGQETQYFGPGTRLLVL.